Shown below are 2 T cell receptor beta chains from a single sample sequenced in a study of CD8 T cells in Susac syndrome. Random-hexamer reverse transcription was applied to roughly 0.5 to 1 ug RNA. TCRdb called the immunoSEQ multiplex PCR reads again in MiXCR, with one record for every CDR3 protein. This table holds over 150,000 distinct CDR3 sequences, about 96% found once. What was sequenced was CD4+ T cells from PBMCs. These receptors were taken from a human donor with multiple sclerosis.

The V call is TRBV20-1, the J call TRBJ1-1; D is unresolved. Germline CDR1 reads DFQATT; CDR2 reads SNEGSKA (reference sequence). Deletions cut 3 bases from V and 1 base from J, with 12 bases between. The CDR3 runs to 14 residues. Here the CDR3 reads CSASHWARNTEAFF. The CDR3 DNA is TGCAGTGCTAGTCATTGGGCGAGGAACACTGAAGCTTTCTTT.

The rearrangement links TRBV5-1 to TRBJ1-2; D unresolved. In germline, CDR1 is SGHRS, CDR2 YFSETQ. The length of the CDR3 is 14 residues. The V gene lost 0 bases and the J gene lost 3 bases, with 9 bases spanning the gap. This CDR3 reads CASSLARPDYGYTF. Here the CDR3 DNA reads TGCGCCAGCAGCTTGGCTAGGCCGGACTATGGCTACACCTTC.